These T cell receptor beta chains were read from a single sample in a study of CD8+ T cells in alopecia areata. Generated by immunoSEQ multiplex PCR, the TCRdb table keeps only in-frame clones and is missing some. The repertoire includes about 140,000 clones, roughly 50% of them detected once, and under 6.5% sits in the top ten. This specimen was CD4+ T cells sorted from blood, taken at week 0. The receptors were sampled from a human donor with alopecia areata. Both conserved end residues are part of each CDR3. A D gene is named only where the DNA matches it firmly. A row's size may be missing; if present it is once, few, many or a size class.

TRBD1 NA TRBJ2-3 TRBV29-1 CSVEGDRLQYF TGCAGCGTTGAAGGGGACAGGCTGCAGTATTTT
TRBD1 NA TRBJ1-4 TRBV2 CASRDRNEKLFF TGTGCCAGCAGGGACAGGAATGAAAAACTGTTTTTT
NA NA TRBJ1-1 TRBV27 CASMGGGNTEAFF TGTGCCTCCATGGGTGGAGGGAACACTGAAGCTTTCTTT
TRBD1 once TRBJ1-4 TRBV5-1 CASSTRGVDEKLFF TGCGCCAGCAGCACCAGGGGGGTCGATGAAAAACTGTTTTTT
TRBD1 NA TRBJ1-1 TRBV7-2 CASSPQGQGEAFF TGTGCCAGCAGCCCTCAGGGACAGGGGGAAGCTTTCTTT
TRBD1 NA TRBJ2-5 TRBV10-3 CAISAGGQETQYF TGTGCCATCAGTGCAGGGGGCCAAGAGACCCAGTACTTC
NA few TRBJ2-1 TRBV11-3 CASSSAGYLSGRSTYNEQFF TGTGCCAGCAGCTCGGCAGGTTATCTCTCGGGGCGTTCCACCTACAATGAGCAGTTCTTC
TRBD1 NA TRBJ2-7 TRBV4-2 CASSRDRSYEQYF TGTGCCAGTTCACGGGACAGGTCGTACGAGCAGTACTTC
NA NA TRBJ2-3 TRBV6-5 CASSYVGTDTQYF TGTGCCAGCAGTTACGTCGGGACAGATACGCAGTATTTT
NA few TRBJ1-2 TRBV25-1 CASSEGVGDGYTF TGTGCCAGCAGTGAAGGCGTAGGGGATGGCTACACCTTC
NA NA TRBJ2-5 TRBV4-2 CASSQTGLPGEETQYF TGTGCCAGCAGCCAAACCGGGCTCCCGGGAGAGGAGACCCAGTACTTC
NA NA TRBJ2-5 TRBV7-2 CASSSFVRETQYF TGTGCCAGCAGCTCCTTTGTGAGAGAGACCCAGTACTTC
NA few TRBJ2-2 TRBV25-1 CAMDTGELFF TGTGCCATGGATACCGGGGAGCTGTTTTTT
NA NA TRBJ1-2 TRBV4-1 CASSQGMTANYGYTF TGCGCCAGCAGCCAAGGAATGACAGCTAACTATGGCTACACCTTC
NA NA TRBJ1-2 TRBV18 CASSPPIVFGRFYGYTF TGTGCCAGCTCACCACCGATTGTTTTTGGGAGGTTCTATGGCTACACCTTC
NA NA TRBJ1-5 TRBV30 CAWSVLNQPQHF TGTGCCTGGAGTGTACTCAATCAGCCCCAGCATTTT
NA NA TRBJ1-1 TRBV29-1 CSVSGMNTEAFF TGCAGCGTATCAGGGATGAACACTGAAGCTTTCTTT
NA once TRBJ2-2 TRBV7-2 CASSLVWLGGELFF TGTGCCAGCAGCTTAGTTTGGCTCGGCGGGGAGCTGTTTTTT
NA NA TRBJ2-6 TRBV30 CAWSSQRYLRGANVLTF TGTGCCTGGAGTAGCCAGCGCTACTTAAGGGGGGCCAACGTCCTGACTTTC
NA few TRBJ1-2 TRBV6-5 CASSYSSDYGYTF TGTGCCAGCAGTTACTCTAGCGACTATGGCTACACCTTC
TRBD1 NA TRBJ1-2 TRBV7-2 CASSPRTGLANYGYTF TGTGCCAGCAGCCCCCGGACAGGATTAGCTAACTATGGCTACACCTTC
NA NA TRBJ1-4 TRBV18 CASSLPAGEKLFF TGTGCCAGCTCACTTCCTGCTGGGGAAAAACTGTTTTTT
NA NA TRBJ1-3 TRBV30 CAWISGNTIYF TGTGCCTGGATCTCTGGAAACACCATATATTTT
NA NA TRBJ1-2 TRBV27 CASKVGRDSYGYTF TGTGCCAGCAAAGTGGGCAGGGACTCGTATGGCTACACCTTC
TRBD2 NA TRBJ2-7 TRBV4-1 CASSQTSGLIYEQYF TGCGCCAGCAGCCAAACTAGCGGGCTAATTTACGAGCAGTACTTC
NA NA TRBJ2-6 TRBV29-1 CSVAGPGANVLTF TGCAGCGTAGCAGGGCCTGGGGCCAACGTCCTGACTTTC
NA few TRBJ2-7 TRBV19 CASSSILMWGYEQYF TGTGCCAGTAGTTCGATCCTGATGTGGGGCTACGAGCAGTACTTC
TRBD1 NA TRBJ2-1 TRBV29-1 CSAGQVVYNEQFF TGCAGCGCCGGACAGGTGGTCTACAATGAGCAGTTCTTC
NA NA TRBJ2-7 TRBV11-2 CASSPYTQRYEQYF TGTGCCAGCAGCCCCTATACCCAGCGGTACGAGCAGTACTTC
NA few TRBJ1-1 TRBV7-2 CASTSGRNTEAFF TGTGCCAGCACCTCCGGCCGGAACACTGAAGCTTTCTTT
NA NA TRBJ1-6 TRBV15 CATSREGASNSPLHF TGTGCCACCAGCAGAGAGGGGGCATCTAATTCACCCCTCCACTTT